These 22 T cell receptor beta chains were all obtained from the same sample, sequenced in a study of cytomegalovirus exposure and HLA in healthy donors. The PCR ran on 60 Vbeta and 13 Jbeta primers. The table came from immunoSEQ multiplex PCR; TCRdb's copy has only in-frame clones and leaves some out. The table records roughly 68,000 clones, roughly 80% of them present only once. Sequencing was carried out using PBMCs. All receptors come from a woman in her thirties in good health and CMV-seropositive.

This chain connects TRBV5-1 to TRBJ2-3, with 12 positions matching TRBD2. Germline CDR1 reads SGHRS; CDR2 reads YFSETQ. V lost 0 bases and J lost 1; bases outside the gene matches: 6. The CDR3 spans 18 residues. Here the CDR3 DNA reads TGCGCCAGCAGCTTGGGACTAGCGGGAGCAGCGGGCACAGATACGCAGTATTTT. It translates to CASSLGLAGAAGTDTQYF.

The chain has TRBV5-4 and TRBJ2-7; D is undetermined. CDR1 SGHNT and CDR2 YYREEE come from the germline V gene (reference sequence). This CDR3 region has 13 residues. V gave up 3 bases and J gave up 5 bases, with 12 bases separating them. CDR3 sequence: CASSSLPSHEQYF. The CDR3 coding sequence is TGTGCCAGCAGCTCCCTACCATCCCACGAGCAGTACTTC.

The chain joins TRBV7-9 to TRBJ2-7, with TRBD1 matching 8 bases. There are 14 residues in the CDR3. The germline CDR1 and CDR2 sequences are SEHNR and FQNEAQ (reference sequence). Trimming removed 6 bases from V and 2 bases from J; junction bases left unmatched: 6. As DNA, the CDR3 is TGTGCCAGCAGTAATACAGGGGGGACCTACGAGCAGTACTTC. Residues: CASSNTGGTYEQYF.

The V and J genes are TRBV9 and TRBJ2-1, with TRBD2 as a possible D gene (8 bases). Trimming pared 4 bases from V and 8 bases from J, leaving 19 bases between. Germline loops: CDR1 SGDLS, CDR2 YYNGEE. CDR3 length: 15 residues. The CDR3 region is CASSPVAGQRDEQFF. CDR3 in DNA: TGTGCCAGCAGCCCTGTAGCGGGACAGCGGGATGAGCAGTTCTTC. Full variable domain (remainder filled in from reference TRBV9 and TRBJ2-1): DSGVTQTPKHLITATGQRVTLRCSPRSGDLSVYWYQQSLDQGLQFLIQYYNGEERAKGNILERFSAQQFPDLHSELNLSSLELGDSALYFCASSPVAGQRDEQFFGPGTRLTVL.

The chain employs TRBV5-6 and TRBJ2-7; 7 bases match TRBD1. Germline CDR1 is SGHDT and CDR2 is YYEEEE. This CDR3 spans 14 amino acids. The junction had 6 bases not matched to a gene; V was cut back by 6 bases and J by 0 bases. The CDR3 DNA is TGTGCCAGCATCCAGACAGGGCTCTCCTACGAGCAGTACTTC. Amino acid sequence: CASIQTGLSYEQYF. The entire variable domain, with the rest obtained from reference TRBV5-6 and TRBJ2-7, is as follows: DAGVTQSPTHLIKTRGQQVTLRCSPKSGHDTVSWYQQALGQGPQFIFQYYEEEERQRGNFPDRFSGHQFPNYSSELNVNALLLGDSALYLCASIQTGLSYEQYFGPGTRLTVT.

Written as DNA, the CDR3 is TGTGCCAGCAGGTCCTACAGGGGGAGCAATCAGCCCCAGCATTTT. This sequence encodes CASRSYRGSNQPQHF. The J gene is TRBJ1-5, the V gene TRBV6-5; 8 positions match TRBD1. The CDR3 is made up of 15 amino acids. J gave up 1 base and V 6 bases, and 5 bases lay outside the gene matches. CDR1 MNHEY and CDR2 SVGAGI come from the germline V gene.

CDR3 region: CASSEETSGGGNEQFF. The CDR3 nucleotides read TGTGCCAGCAGTGAAGAGACTAGCGGGGGTGGGAATGAGCAGTTCTTC. V gene TRBV2 combines with J gene TRBJ2-1, with 12 positions matching TRBD2. The junction had 5 bases not matched to a gene; V was cut back by 1 base and J by 7 bases. The CDR3 contains 16 residues. Germline V gives CDR1 SNHLY, CDR2 FYNNEI.

The chain links TRBV5-1 to TRBJ2-7; 8 bases are shared with TRBD2. V was clipped by 4 bases and J by 4 bases; unmatched bases: 10. The CDR3 length is 15 residues. Germline V gene lookup returns CDR1 SGHRS and CDR2 YFSETQ. CDR3 region: CASSLTGGLEYEQYF. The CDR3 nucleotides are TGCGCCAGCAGCCTCACGGGGGGACTAGAATACGAGCAGTACTTC.

The gene calls are TRBV28 and TRBJ1-5; the D is unclear. CDR1 is MDHEN and CDR2 is SYDVKM in the germline V gene. Trimming cost V 2 bases and J 0 bases, with 5 bases left between them. The CDR3 length is 14 residues. CDR3 protein: CASSLLNSNQPQHF. The CDR3, as DNA: TGTGCCAGCAGTTTACTTAATAGCAATCAGCCCCAGCATTTT.

The chain uses TRBV5-4 and TRBJ2-1; 7 positions match TRBD2. This CDR3 region has 15 residues. The germline gives CDR1 SGHNT, CDR2 YYREEE (reference sequence). The J segment lost 4 bases and the V segment lost 3 bases, leaving 7 bases of the junction unmatched. The CDR3 bases are TGTGCCAGCAGCTACCAGGGAGGGGTATACAATGAGCAGTTCTTC. It translates to CASSYQGGVYNEQFF.

The V call is TRBV18, the J call TRBJ2-5, with D hard to call. Germline values: CDR1 KGHSH, CDR2 LQKENI. V was clipped by 2 bases and J by 0 bases, with 4 bases between them. The CDR3 sequence is 13 residues long. The CDR3 spells CASSPINQETQYF. DNA of the CDR3: TGTGCCAGCTCACCAATCAACCAAGAGACCCAGTACTTC.

The chain joins TRBV7-9 to TRBJ1-3; D is undetermined. This CDR3 contains 15 residues. With 5 bases removed from V and 9 bases from J, the gap between germline ends came to 20 bases. Germline CDR1 SEHNR, CDR2 FQNEAQ (reference sequence). The DNA of the CDR3 is TGTGCCAGCAGCCCTGTCTCCGGGTCTTCTAGCACCATATATTTT. Its protein product is CASSPVSGSSSTIYF.

The genes are TRBV6-1 and TRBJ2-7, with D tentatively TRBD1 (6 bases). The CDR3 extends over 15 amino acids. V gave up 1 base and J gave up 3 bases, with 13 bases separating them. Germline CDR1 reads MNHNS; CDR2 reads SASEGT. The CDR3 protein is CASSEVMDRNYEQYF. The DNA of the CDR3 is TGTGCCAGCAGTGAAGTTATGGACAGAAACTACGAGCAGTACTTC.

The rearrangement links TRBV7-2 to TRBJ2-4; 7 bases line up with TRBD1. V shed 4 bases, J shed 8 bases, and the junction held 2 bases outside the gene matches. CDR3 size: 12 residues. CDR1 is SGHTA, CDR2 FQGNSA, per germline. CDR3 DNA: TGTGCCAGCAGCTCAACAGGGGACATTCAGTACTTC. Its protein product is CASSSTGDIQYF.

The chain links TRBV30 to TRBJ1-4; tentative D call: TRBD1 (5 bases). The germline V gene has CDR1 GTSNPN and CDR2 SVGIG (reference sequence). Trimming stripped 3 bases from V and 7 bases from J, with 15 bases between. The CDR3 is 14 amino acids. CDR3 loop: CAWRSQGHVEKLFF. The DNA of the CDR3 is TGTGCCTGGAGGTCCCAGGGTCACGTTGAAAAACTGTTTTTT.

This sequence joins TRBV2 and TRBJ2-7, with D possibly TRBD2 on 7 matching bases. Looked up from germline, CDR1 is SNHLY and CDR2 is FYNNEI. V was clipped by 6 bases and J by 2 bases, with 14 bases between them. There are 14 residues in the CDR3. CDR3 coding DNA: TGTGCCAGCAGCGATGGGCGGGGGCCCTACGAGCAGTACTTC. Translated: CASSDGRGPYEQYF.

The chain joins TRBV6-6 to TRBJ2-1; TRBD1 is a possible D gene (5 bases). Deletions cut 5 bases from V and 13 bases from J, with 21 bases between. Looked up from germline, CDR1 is MNHNY and CDR2 is SVGAGI (reference sequence). The CDR3 is made up of 14 amino acids. The CDR3 DNA reads as TGTGCCAGCAGTCCTGATTTGGGGCTCGCTCCCCAGTTCTTC. This translates into CASSPDLGLAPQFF.

J is TRBJ1-4 and V is TRBV4-1, with D perhaps matching TRBD1 (6 bases). The V gene's germline CDR1 is MGHRA and CDR2 YSYEKL. The germline V and J ends were trimmed by 0 bases and 5 bases, with 13 bases remaining between them. The CDR3 length is 16 residues. The DNA for the CDR3 is TGCGCCAGCAGCCAAGATCCGGGGGGCGGGAATGAAAAACTGTTTTTT. Encoded protein: CASSQDPGGGNEKLFF.

J is TRBJ2-2 and V is TRBV2; 13 positions agree with TRBD2. CDR3 length: 19 residues. After removal of 5 bases from V and 7 bases from J, the junction contained 16 bases not matched to a gene. Germline V lookup: CDR1 SNHLY, CDR2 FYNNEI. DNA of the CDR3: TGTGCCAGCAGTCGTACTAGCGGGAGGGCCCAAAGGGTAGACGGGGAGCTGTTTTTT. It translates to CASSRTSGRAQRVDGELFF.

The chain carries TRBV7-9 and TRBJ1-1, with 7 positions matching TRBD1. V was clipped by 0 bases and J by 1 base; unmatched bases: 8. CDR1 SEHNR and CDR2 FQNEAQ come from the germline V gene (reference sequence). The CDR3 has 17 residues. The CDR3 protein is CASSLADRERGNTEAFF. In DNA form, the CDR3 reads TGTGCCAGCAGCTTAGCCGACAGGGAAAGGGGGAACACTGAAGCTTTCTTT.

This chain connects TRBV15 to TRBJ1-5, with 9 nucleotides matching TRBD1. J was trimmed by 6 bases and V by 5 bases; bases with no gene match: 5. This CDR3 is 14 amino acids long. Germline CDR1 and CDR2: LNHNV and YYDKDF (reference sequence). For the CDR3, the DNA is TGTGCCACCAGCTTTGACAGGGGGGGTCAGCCCCAGCATTTT. Its translation is CATSFDRGGQPQHF.

This clone came up many times. The V gene is TRBV5-1, the J gene TRBJ1-1; D might be TRBD1 (5 bases). This CDR3 has 17 residues. The germline V and J ends were trimmed by 4 bases and 6 bases, with 25 bases remaining between them. Germline assignment: CDR1 SGHRS and CDR2 YFSETQ. CDR3 bases: TGCGCCAGCAGCCTGGGAGGTGGGAGGGGCGAGAGGGCTGAAGCTTTCTTT. Protein: CASSLGGGRGERAEAFF.